Below are 17 T cell receptor beta chains sequenced from a single sample in a study of T cells in Graves' hyperthyroidism and ophthalmopathy. Using RNA transcripts as the source, TCR beta CDR3 regions were amplified. A first-round RT-PCR of the TCR CDR3 used the HTBI primer set. A single record per CDR3 protein comes from TCRdb applying MiXCR to the multiplex PCR reads. The table has some 440,000 distinct CDR3 sequences, roughly 14% seen once. The sequencing input was blood. These receptors were taken from a woman under 30 with Graves' hyperthyroidism.

This clonotype was seen just once. CDR3 in amino acids: CASSEVKRNEKLFF. The CDR3 coding sequence is TGTGCCAGCAGTGAAGTTAAGAGGAATGAAAAACTGTTTTTT. V and J are TRBV2 and TRBJ1-4, with D unclear. Germline CDR1 and CDR2: SNHLY and FYNNEI. CDR3 length: 14 residues. V was pared by 1 base and J by 5 bases, with 8 bases between.

This clonotype was counted many times. Written as DNA, the CDR3 is TGTGCCAGCAGCTTAAATGGAGACACTGAAGCTTTCTTT. Translation: CASSLNGDTEAFF. This chain uses TRBV7-9 with TRBJ1-1; no definite D call. Trimming left V 2 bases short and J 3 bases short, with 7 bases between. The germline V gene encodes CDR1 SEHNR and CDR2 FQNEAQ (reference sequence). The CDR3 covers 13 residues.

This sequence joins TRBV20-1 and TRBJ2-7; D is unresolved. The germline V gene encodes CDR1 DFQATT and CDR2 SNEGSKA (reference sequence). The V gene lost 3 bases and the J gene lost 3 bases, with 9 bases spanning the gap. The CDR3 loop spans 12 amino acids. CDR3 sequence (DNA): TGCAGTGCTAGCGACGGAAACTACGAGCAGTACTTC. This translates into CSASDGNYEQYF.

In this sample, this clonotype turned up a few times. Germline is not matched at one junction end, which may reflect a read error. The chain has TRBV20-1 and TRBJ1-6; a possible D gene is TRBD1 (5 bases). Germline CDR1 is DFQATT and CDR2 is SNEGSKA (reference sequence). The CDR3 contains 13 residues. CDR3 region: CSVLGVGNSLLHF. In nucleotides, the CDR3 is TGCAGTGTTTTGGGGGTGGGAAATTCACTCCTCCACTTT.

The rearrangement joins TRBV7-7 to TRBJ2-2; 10 nucleotides agree with TRBD2. CDR1 SSHAT and CDR2 FNYEAQ come from the germline V gene (reference sequence). This CDR3 region has 15 residues. The CDR3 region has the DNA TGTGCTAGCCGTAGCGGGGGGCCGAACACCGGGGAGCTGTTTTTT. Amino acid sequence: CASRSGGPNTGELFF.

V gene TRBV6-5 combines with J gene TRBJ2-7, with D maybe TRBD2 (6 bases). V was trimmed by 2 bases and J by 3 bases, leaving 11 bases between them. The CDR3 loop spans 14 amino acids. In germline, CDR1 is MNHEY, CDR2 SVGAGI. The CDR3 here is CASSYGGFVYEQYF. CDR3 bases: TGTGCCAGCAGTTACGGGGGGTTCGTCTACGAGCAGTACTTC.

This clonotype was found many times. The V and J genes are TRBV7-8 and TRBJ2-7; D is possibly TRBD1 (6 bases). V lost 5 bases, J lost 2 bases, and 16 bases lay in between. The CDR3 covers 15 residues. Germline V gene data show CDR1 as SGHVS and CDR2 as FQNEAQ. The CDR3 sequence: CASSPTADSTYEQYF. The CDR3 nucleotides read TGTGCCAGCAGCCCCACTGCGGACAGTACCTACGAGCAGTACTTC.

The gene calls are TRBV7-9 and TRBJ2-3, with 7 nucleotides matching TRBD1. V was pared by 1 base and J by 2 bases, with 6 bases of the junction left unmatched. CDR1 is SEHNR, CDR2 FQNEAQ, per germline (reference sequence). The CDR3 consists of 16 residues. Written as DNA, the CDR3 is TGTGCCAGCAGCTTAGGACAGGGCCGATTCACAGATACGCAGTATTTT. Translated, it gives CASSLGQGRFTDTQYF.

The table lists this clonotype with a count of one. An end of the junction does not agree with germline; a read error may underlie this. This chain links TRBV10-3 with TRBJ2-1; weak D call: TRBD2 (5 bases). The CDR3 has 17 amino acids. Germline assignment: CDR1 ENHRY and CDR2 SYGVKD. The DNA for the CDR3 is TGTGCCATCAGCGATTCAGGCGGGTCAAGCTCCTACAATGAGCAGTGCTTC. Its protein product is CAISDSGGSSSYNEQCF.

In this sample, this clonotype turned up a few times. The rearrangement uses TRBV27 and TRBJ2-5; possibly TRBD1 for D (5 bases). The V end was cut by 1 base, the J end by 4 bases, with 10 bases between. This CDR3 region has 14 residues. From germline, CDR1 is MNHEY and CDR2 SMNVEV (reference sequence). CDR3 protein: CASSLLGAGETQYF. Here the CDR3 DNA reads TGTGCCAGCAGTTTATTAGGGGCCGGAGAGACCCAGTACTTC.

This clonotype was counted a few times. The chain links TRBV20-1 to TRBJ1-6, with 9 bases matching TRBD1. Trimming removed 6 bases from V and 7 bases from J; junction bases left unmatched: 4. This CDR3 spans 13 amino acids. Germline V CDR1 and CDR2: DFQATT, SNEGSKA (reference sequence). The CDR3 DNA reads TGCAGTGCAATCGACAGGGGGAATTCACCCCTCCACTTT. Translation: CSAIDRGNSPLHF.

The table lists this clonotype with many counts. The chain employs TRBV6-1 and TRBJ2-7; D ambiguous. This CDR3 is built from 14 residues. V lost 4 bases, J lost 7 bases, and 17 bases lay in between. Germline V CDR1 and CDR2: MNHNS, SASEGT. CDR3 bases: TGTGCCAGCAGTGCGACGACGCAAACGGGTGAGCAGTACTTC. Residues: CASSATTQTGEQYF.

In this sample, this clonotype turned up many times. This chain links TRBV11-2 with TRBJ2-7, with D perhaps matching TRBD1 (6 bases). Trimming pared 5 bases from V and 6 bases from J, leaving 23 bases between. CDR1 is SGHAT and CDR2 is FQNNGV in the germline V gene. This CDR3 is built from 16 residues. The CDR3 DNA is TGTGCCAGCAGCCCAATCAGGGGATCTCGATCCGGCGAGCAGTACTTC. Translating it yields CASSPIRGSRSGEQYF.

Comment on this clonotype: A much more abundant neighbour one base away suggests this may be a read error. V gene TRBV12-3 or TRBV12-4 combines with J gene TRBJ2-1; D is undetermined. V was trimmed by 0 bases and J by 8 bases, leaving 17 bases between them. The CDR3 is made up of 16 amino acids. The CDR3 nucleotides read TGTGCCAGCAGTTTAGCGCGAATGTCGGAGAACGATGAGCAGTTCTTC. This encodes CASSLARMSENDEQFF.

The genes are TRBV6-2 or TRBV6-3 and TRBJ2-3; tentatively, D is TRBD1 or TRBD2 (6 bases each). Trimming left V 4 bases short and J 0 bases short, with 20 bases between. Germline-derived CDR1 and CDR2 are MNHEY and SVGEGT. This CDR3 spans 18 amino acids. In nucleotides, the CDR3 is TGTGCCAGCAGTTTAGGGGGAGTGGCCGGGAGAAGCACAGATACGCAGTATTTT. Translated, it gives CASSLGGVAGRSTDTQYF.

This clonotype was found many times. The rearrangement links TRBV3-1 to TRBJ2-1, with D perhaps TRBD1 or TRBD2 (5 bases each). Between the trimmed V and J ends, which lost 0 bases and 4 bases, there was a span of 16 bases. There are 17 residues in the CDR3. Germline V gene sequence: CDR1 LGHDT, CDR2 YNNKEL (reference sequence). The CDR3 sequence: CASSQDGRGDSYNEQFF. Written as DNA, the CDR3 is TGTGCCAGCAGCCAAGATGGCCGAGGGGATTCGTACAATGAGCAGTTCTTC.

This clonotype was observed a few times. V is TRBV20-1 and J is TRBJ2-7; tentative D call: TRBD2 (5 bases). The V gene lost 4 bases and the J gene lost 3 bases, with 10 bases spanning the gap. CDR3 length equals 12 residues. The germline V gene encodes CDR1 DFQATT and CDR2 SNEGSKA (reference sequence). CDR3 DNA sequence: TGCAGTGCTACCGGGAATTACTACGAGCAGTACTTC. It is translated as CSATGNYYEQYF.